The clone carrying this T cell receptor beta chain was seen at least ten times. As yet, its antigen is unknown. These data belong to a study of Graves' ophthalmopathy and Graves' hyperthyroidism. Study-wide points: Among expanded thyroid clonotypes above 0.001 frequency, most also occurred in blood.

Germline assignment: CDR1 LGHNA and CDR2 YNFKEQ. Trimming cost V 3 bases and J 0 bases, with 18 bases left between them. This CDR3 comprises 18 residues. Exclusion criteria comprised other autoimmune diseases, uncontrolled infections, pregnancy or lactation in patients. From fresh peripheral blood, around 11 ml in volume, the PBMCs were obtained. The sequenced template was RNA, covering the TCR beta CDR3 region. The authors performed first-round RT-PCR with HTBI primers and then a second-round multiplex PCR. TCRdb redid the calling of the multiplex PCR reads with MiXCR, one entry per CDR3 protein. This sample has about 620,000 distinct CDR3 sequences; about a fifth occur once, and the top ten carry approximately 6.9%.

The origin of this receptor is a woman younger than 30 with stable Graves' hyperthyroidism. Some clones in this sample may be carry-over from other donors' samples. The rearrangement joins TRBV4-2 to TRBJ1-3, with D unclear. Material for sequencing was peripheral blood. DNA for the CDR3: TGTGCCAGCAGCCAGCAGCTTGGGAGGGTGCGCTCTGGAAACACCATATATTTT. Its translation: CASSQQLGRVRSGNTIYF.